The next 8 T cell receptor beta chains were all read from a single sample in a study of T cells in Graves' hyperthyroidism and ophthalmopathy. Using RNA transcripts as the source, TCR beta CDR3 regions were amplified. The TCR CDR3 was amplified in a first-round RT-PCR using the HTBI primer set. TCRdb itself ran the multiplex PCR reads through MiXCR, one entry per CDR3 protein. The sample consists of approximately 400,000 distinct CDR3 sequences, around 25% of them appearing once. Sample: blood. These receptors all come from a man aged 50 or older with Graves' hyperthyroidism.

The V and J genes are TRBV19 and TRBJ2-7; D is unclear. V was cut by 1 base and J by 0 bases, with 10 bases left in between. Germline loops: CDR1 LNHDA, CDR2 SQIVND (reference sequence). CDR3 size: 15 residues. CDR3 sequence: CASSIGSDSSYEQYF. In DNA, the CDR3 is TGTGCCAGTAGTATAGGGTCGGATAGCTCCTACGAGCAGTACTTC.

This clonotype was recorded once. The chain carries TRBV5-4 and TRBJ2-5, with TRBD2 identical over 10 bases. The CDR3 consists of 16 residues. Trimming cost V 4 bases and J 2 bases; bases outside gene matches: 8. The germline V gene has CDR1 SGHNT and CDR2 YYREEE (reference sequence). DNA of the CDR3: TGTGCCAGCAGCGGGCAGACTAGCGGGCTACAAGAGACCCAGTACTTC. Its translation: CASSGQTSGLQETQYF.

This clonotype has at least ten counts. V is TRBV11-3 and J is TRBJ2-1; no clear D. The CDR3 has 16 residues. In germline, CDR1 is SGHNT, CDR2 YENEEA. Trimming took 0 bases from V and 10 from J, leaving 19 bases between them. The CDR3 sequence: CASSLEALTPPVEQFF. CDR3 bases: TGTGCCAGCAGCTTAGAGGCCCTTACTCCTCCGGTGGAGCAGTTCTTC.

DNA of the CDR3: TGCGCCAGCCGGGGACAGGGGAACTCCTACGAGCAGTACTTC. Encoded protein: CASRGQGNSYEQYF. V and J are TRBV4-1 and TRBJ2-7; 10 bases fit TRBD1. V dropped 8 bases and J dropped 0; count of bases not matched to a gene: 4. Per the germline V gene, CDR1 is MGHRA and CDR2 is YSYEKL. The CDR3 runs to 14 residues.

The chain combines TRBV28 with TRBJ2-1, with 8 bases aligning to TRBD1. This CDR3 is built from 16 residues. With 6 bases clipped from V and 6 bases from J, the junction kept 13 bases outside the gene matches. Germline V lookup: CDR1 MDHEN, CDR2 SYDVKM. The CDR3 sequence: CASSFLGQGVCNEQFF. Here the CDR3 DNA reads TGTGCCAGCAGCTTTCTCGGACAGGGCGTCTGCAATGAGCAGTTCTTC.

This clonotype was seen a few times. CDR3 nucleotides: TGTGCCAGCAGCCCGCCTAGCGGGAGTTACACCGGGGAGCTGTTTTTT. Translating it yields CASSPPSGSYTGELFF. The chain has TRBV14 and TRBJ2-2, with 10 positions matching TRBD2. V shed 4 bases and J 3 bases; nucleotides not matched to a gene: 5. This CDR3 comprises 16 residues. Per germline, CDR1 SGHDN and CDR2 FVKESK.

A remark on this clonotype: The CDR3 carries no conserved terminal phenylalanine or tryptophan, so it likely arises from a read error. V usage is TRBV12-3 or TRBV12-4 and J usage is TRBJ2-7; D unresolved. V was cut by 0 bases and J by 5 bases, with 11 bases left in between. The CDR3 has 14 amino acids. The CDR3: CASSLAPSSNEQYL. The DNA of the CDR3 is TGTGCCAGCAGTTTAGCACCTAGTTCAAACGAGCAGTACCTC.

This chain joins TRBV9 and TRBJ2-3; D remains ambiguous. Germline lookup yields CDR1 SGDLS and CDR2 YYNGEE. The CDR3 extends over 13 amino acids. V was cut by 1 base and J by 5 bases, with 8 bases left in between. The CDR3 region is CASSVQVLDTQYF. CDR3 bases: TGTGCCAGCAGCGTACAGGTTTTAGATACGCAGTATTTT. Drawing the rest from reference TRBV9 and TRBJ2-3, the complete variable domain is DSGVTQTPKHLITATGQRVTLRCSPRSGDLSVYWYQQSLDQGLQFLIQYYNGEERAKGNILERFSAQQFPDLHSELNLSSLELGDSALYFCASSVQVLDTQYFGPGTRLTVL.